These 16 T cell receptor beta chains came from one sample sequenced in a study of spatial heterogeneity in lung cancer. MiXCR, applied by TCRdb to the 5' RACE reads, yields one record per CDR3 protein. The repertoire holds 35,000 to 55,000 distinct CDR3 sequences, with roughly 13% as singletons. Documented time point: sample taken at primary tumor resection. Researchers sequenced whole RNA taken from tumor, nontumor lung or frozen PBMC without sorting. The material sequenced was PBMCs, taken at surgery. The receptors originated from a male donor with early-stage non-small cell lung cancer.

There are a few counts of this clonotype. CDR3 in amino acids: CASSFNPEWGVNTGELFF. The CDR3 bases are TGTGCCAGCAGTTTTAACCCCGAGTGGGGGGTGAACACCGGGGAGCTGTTTTTT. This rearrangement joins TRBV6-2 or TRBV6-3 to TRBJ2-2, with D possibly matching TRBD2 (6 bases). Germline CDR1 MNHEY, CDR2 SVGEGT. The CDR3 runs to 18 residues. V was pared by 4 bases and J by 1 base, with 19 bases between.

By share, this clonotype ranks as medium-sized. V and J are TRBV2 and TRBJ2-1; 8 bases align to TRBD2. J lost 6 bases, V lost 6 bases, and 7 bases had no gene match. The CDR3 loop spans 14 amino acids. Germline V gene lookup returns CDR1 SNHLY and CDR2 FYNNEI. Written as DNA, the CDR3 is TGTGCCAGCAGCTACCGAGCGGGAGCCAATGAGCAGTTCTTC. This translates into CASSYRAGANEQFF.

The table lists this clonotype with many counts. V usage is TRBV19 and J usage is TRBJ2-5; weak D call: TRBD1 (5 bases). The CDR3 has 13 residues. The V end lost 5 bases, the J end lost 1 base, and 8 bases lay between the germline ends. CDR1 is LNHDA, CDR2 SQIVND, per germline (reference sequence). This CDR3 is CASSSDIQETQYF. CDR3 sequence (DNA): TGTGCCAGTAGTTCGGACATCCAAGAGACCCAGTACTTC.

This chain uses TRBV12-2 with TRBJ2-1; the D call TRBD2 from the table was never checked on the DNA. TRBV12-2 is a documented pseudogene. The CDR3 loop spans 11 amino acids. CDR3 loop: CASMEGNEQFF. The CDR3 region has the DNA TGTGCAAGTATGGAGGGGAATGAGCAGTTCTTC.

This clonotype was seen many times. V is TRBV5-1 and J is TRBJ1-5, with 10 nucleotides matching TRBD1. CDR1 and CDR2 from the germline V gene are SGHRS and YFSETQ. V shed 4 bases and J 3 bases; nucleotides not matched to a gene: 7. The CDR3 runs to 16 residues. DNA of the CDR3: TGCGCCAGCAGCGCGGACGGGACAGGGGACAATCAGCCCCAGCATTTT. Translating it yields CASSADGTGDNQPQHF. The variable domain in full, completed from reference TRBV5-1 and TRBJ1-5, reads KAGVTQTPRYLIKTRGQQVTLSCSPISGHRSVSWYQQTPGQGLQFLFEYFSETQRNKGNFPGRFSGRQFSNSRSEMNVSTLELGDSALYLCASSADGTGDNQPQHFGDGTRLSIL.

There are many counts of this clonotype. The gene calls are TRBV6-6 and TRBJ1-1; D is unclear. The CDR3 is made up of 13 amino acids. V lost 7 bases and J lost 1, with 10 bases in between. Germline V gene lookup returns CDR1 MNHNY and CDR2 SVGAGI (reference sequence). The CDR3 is CASNQMRNTEAFF. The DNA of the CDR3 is TGTGCCAGCAACCAGATGAGGAACACTGAAGCTTTCTTT.

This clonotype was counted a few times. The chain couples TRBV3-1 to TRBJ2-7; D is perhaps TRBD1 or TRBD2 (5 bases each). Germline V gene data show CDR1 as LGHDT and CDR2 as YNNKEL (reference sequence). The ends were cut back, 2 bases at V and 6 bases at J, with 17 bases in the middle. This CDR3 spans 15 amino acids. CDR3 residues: CASSQLGTPSGEQYF. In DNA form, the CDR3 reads TGTGCCAGCAGCCAATTGGGGACCCCGTCCGGCGAGCAGTACTTC.

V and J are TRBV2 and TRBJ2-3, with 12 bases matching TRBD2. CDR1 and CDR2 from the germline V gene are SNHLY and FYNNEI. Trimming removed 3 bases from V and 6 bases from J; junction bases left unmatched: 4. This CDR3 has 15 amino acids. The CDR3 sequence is CASSDITSGGDTQYF. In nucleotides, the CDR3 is TGTGCCAGCAGTGACATAACTAGCGGGGGGGATACGCAGTATTTT.

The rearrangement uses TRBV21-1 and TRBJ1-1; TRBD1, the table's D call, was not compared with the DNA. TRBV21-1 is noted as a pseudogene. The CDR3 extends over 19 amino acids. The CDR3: CASSPRTGAQGKMNTEAFF. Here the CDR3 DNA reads TGTGCCAGCAGCCCCCGGACCGGGGCACAGGGGAAGATGAACACTGAAGCTTTCTTT.

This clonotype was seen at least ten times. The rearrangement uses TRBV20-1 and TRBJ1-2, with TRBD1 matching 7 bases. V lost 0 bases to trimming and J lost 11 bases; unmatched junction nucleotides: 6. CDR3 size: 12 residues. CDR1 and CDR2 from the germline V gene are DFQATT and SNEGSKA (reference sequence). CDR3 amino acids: CSAREKGGAYTF. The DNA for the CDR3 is TGCAGTGCTAGAGAGAAAGGGGGCGCGTACACCTTC.

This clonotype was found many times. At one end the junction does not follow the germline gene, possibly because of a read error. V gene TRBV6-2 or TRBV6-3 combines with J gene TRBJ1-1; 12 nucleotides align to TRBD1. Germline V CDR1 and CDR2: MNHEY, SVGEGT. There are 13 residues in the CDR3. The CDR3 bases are TGTGCCAGCACCGACGAGGGACAGGGGGCGAGTCGCTTT. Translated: CASTDEGQGASRF.

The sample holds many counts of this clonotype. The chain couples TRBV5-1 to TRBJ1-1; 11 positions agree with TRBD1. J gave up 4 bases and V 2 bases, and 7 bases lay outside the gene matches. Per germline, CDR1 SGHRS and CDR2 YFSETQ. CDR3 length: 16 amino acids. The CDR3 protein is CASSFSGQGASTEAFF. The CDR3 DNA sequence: TGCGCCAGCAGCTTCTCTGGACAGGGGGCGAGCACTGAAGCTTTCTTT.

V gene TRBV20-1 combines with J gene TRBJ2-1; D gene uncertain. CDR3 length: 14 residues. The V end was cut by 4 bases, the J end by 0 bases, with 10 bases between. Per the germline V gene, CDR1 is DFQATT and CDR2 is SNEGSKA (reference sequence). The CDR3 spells CSAKALSSYNEQFF. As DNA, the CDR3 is TGCAGTGCTAAGGCCCTGAGCTCCTACAATGAGCAGTTCTTC.

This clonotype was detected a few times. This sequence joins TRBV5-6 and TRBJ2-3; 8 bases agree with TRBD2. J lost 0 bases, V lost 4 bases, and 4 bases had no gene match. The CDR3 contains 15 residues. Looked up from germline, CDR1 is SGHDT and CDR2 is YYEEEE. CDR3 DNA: TGTGCCAGCAGCCCCATAGCGGGGAGCACAGATACGCAGTATTTT. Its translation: CASSPIAGSTDTQYF.

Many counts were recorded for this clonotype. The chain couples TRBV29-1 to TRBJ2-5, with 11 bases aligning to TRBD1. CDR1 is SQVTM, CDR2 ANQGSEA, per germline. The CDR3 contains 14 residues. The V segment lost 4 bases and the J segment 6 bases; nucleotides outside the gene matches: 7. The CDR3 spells CSVARTGGRQTQYF. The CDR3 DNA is TGCAGCGTTGCGCGGACAGGGGGCCGACAGACCCAGTACTTC.

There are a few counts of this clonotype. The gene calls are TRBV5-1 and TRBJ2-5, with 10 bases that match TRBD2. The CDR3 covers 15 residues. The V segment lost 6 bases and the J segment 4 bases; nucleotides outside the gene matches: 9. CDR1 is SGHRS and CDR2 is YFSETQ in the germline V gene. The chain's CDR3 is CASTTSPSGRETQYF. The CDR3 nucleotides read TGCGCCAGCACCACCTCTCCTAGCGGGAGAGAGACCCAGTACTTC.